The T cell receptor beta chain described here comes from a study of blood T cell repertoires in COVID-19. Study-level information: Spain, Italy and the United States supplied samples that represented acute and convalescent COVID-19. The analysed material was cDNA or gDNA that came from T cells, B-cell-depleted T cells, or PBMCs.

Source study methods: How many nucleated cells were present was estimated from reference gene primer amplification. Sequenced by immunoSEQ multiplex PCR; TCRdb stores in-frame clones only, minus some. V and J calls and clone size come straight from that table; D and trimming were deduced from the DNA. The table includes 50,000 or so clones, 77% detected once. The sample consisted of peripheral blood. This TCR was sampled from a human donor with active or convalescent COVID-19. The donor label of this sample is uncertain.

The CDR3 is CASRPSRLTYNEQFF. The CDR3 DNA follows: TGTGCCAGCCGCCCTAGCCGCCTAACCTACAATGAGCAGTTCTTC. The J gene is TRBJ2-1, the V gene TRBV2, with D possibly matching TRBD2 (5 bases). The CDR3 sequence is 15 residues long. Looked up from germline, CDR1 is SNHLY and CDR2 is FYNNEI. V was shortened by 8 bases and J by 2 bases, with 16 bases between the two germline ends.